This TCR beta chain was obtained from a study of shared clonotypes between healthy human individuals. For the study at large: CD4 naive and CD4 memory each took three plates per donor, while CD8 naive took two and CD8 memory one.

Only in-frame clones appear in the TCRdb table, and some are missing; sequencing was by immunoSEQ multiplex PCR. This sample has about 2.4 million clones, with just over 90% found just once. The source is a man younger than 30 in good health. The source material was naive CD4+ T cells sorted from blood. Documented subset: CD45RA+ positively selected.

The CDR3 sequence: CASSPTTGAGGYTF. DNA of the CDR3: TGTGCCAGCAGCCCCACGACAGGGGCGGGTGGCTACACCTTC. This chain links TRBV9 with TRBJ1-2; the match to TRBD1 covers 8 bases. This CDR3 spans 14 amino acids. Germline assignment: CDR1 SGDLS and CDR2 YYNGEE. V was clipped by 4 bases and J by 7 bases; unmatched bases: 9.